A single sample gave rise to the 21 T cell receptor beta chains below, sequenced in a study of PD-L1 blockade in urothelial cancer. Time point specified: pretreatment peripheral blood. Using immunoSEQ multiplex PCR, the repertoire was profiled, and TCRdb retains in-frame clones only, with some absent. The sample shows tens of thousands of clones, almost 90% of them seen only once. The specimen was PBMCs, collected around atezolizumab (anti-PD-L1) treatment. The receptors derive from a man aged 60 to 69 with urothelial cancer.

The chain joins TRBV25-1 to TRBJ2-2, with TRBD2 matching over 8 bases. The germline CDR1 and CDR2 sequences are MGHDK and SYGVNS. V shed 3 bases and J 4 bases; nucleotides not matched to a gene: 7. The CDR3 length is 16 residues. The CDR3 DNA reads as TGTGCCAGCAGTGAGCGATCGGCGGGAGGCACCGGGGAGCTGTTTTTT. Its translation is CASSERSAGGTGELFF.

The chain is built from TRBV7-3 and TRBJ2-1; 8 positions match TRBD2. The CDR3 totals 15 residues. CDR1 and CDR2 from the germline V gene are SGHTA and FQGTGA. V lost 1 base, J lost 7 bases, and 6 bases stayed unmatched. In DNA, the CDR3 is TGTGCCAGCAGCTTAAATAGCGGGAAATCTAATGAGCAGTTCTTC. Protein product: CASSLNSGKSNEQFF.

The genes are TRBV18 and TRBJ2-3; 8 nucleotides agree with TRBD2. The germline gives CDR1 KGHSH, CDR2 LQKENI. CDR3 length: 17 amino acids. With 5 bases clipped from V and 0 bases from J, the junction kept 10 bases outside the gene matches. The CDR3 nucleotides read TGTGCCAGCTCATTTCAGCGGGAGCTTTCTAGCACAGATACGCAGTATTTT. Protein: CASSFQRELSSTDTQYF. The entire variable domain, with the rest obtained from reference TRBV18 and TRBJ2-3, is as follows: NAGVMQNPRHLVRRRGQEARLRCSPMKGHSHVYWYRQLPEEGLKFMVYLQKENIIDESGMPKERFSAEFPKEGPSILRIQQVVRGDSAAYFCASSFQRELSSTDTQYFGPGTRLTVL.

The V gene is TRBV7-2, the J gene TRBJ2-3; TRBD1 matches at 7 bases. This CDR3 is built from 15 residues. V lost 5 bases, J lost 1 base, and 6 bases stayed unmatched. The germline CDR1 and CDR2 sequences are SGHTA and FQGNSA. The CDR3 here is CASSRRQGGTDTQYF. CDR3 in DNA: TGTGCCAGCAGCCGGAGACAGGGTGGCACAGATACGCAGTATTTT.

This chain links TRBV5-1 with TRBJ2-5; 9 positions agree with TRBD1. The CDR3 contains 14 residues. V trimming: 3 bases; J trimming: 2 bases; junction bases outside the gene matches: 2. The germline V gene encodes CDR1 SGHRS and CDR2 YFSETQ. Here the CDR3 reads CASSWDRVQETQYF. The CDR3 DNA reads as TGCGCCAGCAGCTGGGACAGGGTACAAGAGACCCAGTACTTC.

The J gene is TRBJ2-5, the V gene TRBV14; 9 bases map to TRBD2. The CDR3 length is 17 residues. The germline V gene encodes CDR1 SGHDN and CDR2 FVKESK. V shed 4 bases, J shed 2 bases, and the junction held 11 bases outside the gene matches. The CDR3: CASSRLPFAGGQETQYF. DNA of the CDR3: TGTGCCAGCAGCCGCCTCCCGTTTGCGGGGGGGCAAGAGACCCAGTACTTC.

CDR3 sequence: CASSLAGTGSLTEAFF. The CDR3 DNA reads as TGTGCCAGCAGCTTAGCCGGGACAGGTTCACTCACTGAAGCTTTCTTT. The chain employs TRBV7-8 and TRBJ1-1; 8 bases fit TRBD1. Germline V CDR1 and CDR2: SGHVS, FQNEAQ. The CDR3 is 16 amino acids. V was pared by 0 bases and J by 4 bases, with 7 bases of the junction left unmatched. The full variable domain, completed using reference TRBV7-8 and TRBJ1-1, is GAGVSQSPRYKVAKRGQDVALRCDPISGHVSLFWYQQALGQGPEFLTYFQNEAQLDKSGLPSDRFFAERPEGSVSTLKIQRTQQEDSAVYLCASSLAGTGSLTEAFFGQGTRLTVV.

The chain employs TRBV5-1 and TRBJ2-3; 15 bases line up with TRBD2. Germline lookup yields CDR1 SGHRS and CDR2 YFSETQ. The CDR3 has 18 amino acids. J was trimmed by 4 bases and V by 2 bases; bases with no gene match: 8. CDR3 protein: CASSFGGLAGGSPDTQYF. The CDR3 DNA sequence: TGCGCCAGCAGCTTTGGTGGACTAGCGGGGGGGTCCCCAGATACGCAGTATTTT.

The chain links TRBV7-2 to TRBJ1-5; no clear D. This CDR3 contains 18 residues. Per germline, CDR1 SGHTA and CDR2 FQGNSA. Trimming removed 0 bases from V and 2 bases from J, with 17 bases in between. The CDR3 spells CASSLAPVGSTGNQPQHF. CDR3 sequence (DNA): TGTGCCAGCAGCTTAGCCCCGGTAGGGAGCACCGGCAATCAGCCCCAGCATTTT.

This chain connects TRBV4-3 to TRBJ1-5; D is undetermined. This CDR3 region has 14 residues. V lost 5 bases, J lost 2 bases, and 10 bases lay in between. Germline V CDR1 and CDR2: LGHNA, YSLEER. CDR3 sequence: CASSATRGNQPQHF. DNA of the CDR3: TGCGCCAGCAGCGCTACACGGGGCAATCAGCCCCAGCATTTT.

The chain employs TRBV2 and TRBJ1-1, with D uncertain. V was clipped by 4 bases and J by 3 bases, with 9 bases between them. The CDR3 extends over 13 amino acids. The V gene's germline CDR1 is SNHLY and CDR2 FYNNEI. CDR3 in DNA: TGTGCCAGCAGTGGTAGACGGGACACTGAAGCTTTCTTT. This gives the protein CASSGRRDTEAFF.

The chain links TRBV6-5 to TRBJ1-2, with unresolved D. Trimming pared 6 bases from V and 0 bases from J, leaving 8 bases between. The length of the CDR3 is 13 residues. Germline V gene sequence: CDR1 MNHEY, CDR2 SVGAGI. The CDR3 loop reads CASSHQSNYGYTF. Written as DNA, the CDR3 is TGTGCCAGCAGCCACCAGTCTAACTATGGCTACACCTTC.

The V and J genes are TRBV6-6 and TRBJ2-2; D uncertain. V lost 7 bases to trimming and J lost 4 bases, with 10 bases between them. CDR3 size: 13 residues. Germline CDR1 MNHNY, CDR2 SVGAGI (reference sequence). Here the CDR3 reads CASTQVSTGELFF. CDR3 DNA: TGTGCCAGCACGCAAGTTAGCACCGGGGAGCTGTTTTTT.

The CDR3 nucleotides are TGTGCCAGCCATCTAGCGGGACGGACCGGGGAGCTGTTTTTT. It codes for CASHLAGRTGELFF. The chain joins TRBV28 to TRBJ2-2; 9 bases map to TRBD2. The CDR3 spans 14 residues. The J segment lost 5 bases and the V segment lost 8 bases, leaving 6 bases of the junction unmatched. Germline assignment: CDR1 MDHEN and CDR2 SYDVKM.

CDR3 protein: CASSQDRSSGRLNTQYF. The CDR3 DNA is TGCGCCAGCAGCCAAGACCGAAGTAGCGGGAGGTTAAATACGCAGTATTTT. The V gene is TRBV4-1, the J gene TRBJ2-3; 10 bases align to TRBD2. CDR3 length equals 17 residues. J gave up 7 bases and V 0 bases, and 10 bases lay outside the gene matches. The germline CDR1 and CDR2 sequences are MGHRA and YSYEKL.

The gene calls are TRBV6-6 and TRBJ1-1, with D unresolved. Germline CDR1 reads MNHNY; CDR2 reads SVGAGI (reference sequence). This CDR3 contains 13 residues. The V gene lost 8 bases and the J gene lost 0 bases, with 10 bases spanning the gap. The CDR3 nucleotides read TGTGCCAGCTCCGAGGGCCTGAACACTGAAGCTTTCTTT. This encodes CASSEGLNTEAFF.

This chain uses TRBV19 with TRBJ2-5; D may be TRBD1 (6 bases). CDR3 length: 15 amino acids. The germline gives CDR1 LNHDA, CDR2 SQIVND (reference sequence). The germline V and J ends were trimmed by 3 bases and 4 bases, with 15 bases remaining between them. The CDR3 spells CASSIKDRYRETQYF. In nucleotides, the CDR3 is TGTGCCAGTAGTATTAAAGACAGGTACCGAGAGACCCAGTACTTC.

The genes are TRBV28 and TRBJ2-5; weak D call: TRBD2 (5 bases). The V gene lost 7 bases and the J gene lost 4 bases, with 16 bases spanning the gap. Germline V gene data show CDR1 as MDHEN and CDR2 as SYDVKM. This CDR3 comprises 14 residues. CDR3 in DNA: TGTGCCAGCACCCCCACGGGGTGGGTAGAGACCCAGTACTTC. Its translation: CASTPTGWVETQYF.

This clone was seen just once. This chain uses TRBV5-1 with TRBJ2-5; D not resolved. The CDR3 length is 13 residues. Germline V CDR1 and CDR2: SGHRS, YFSETQ. The V and J ends lost 2 bases and 1 base respectively, with 6 bases between them. This CDR3 reads CASSFSPQETQYF. The CDR3 nucleotides read TGCGCCAGCAGCTTTAGCCCCCAAGAGACCCAGTACTTC. The full variable domain, its missing parts supplied by reference TRBV5-1 and TRBJ2-5, is KAGVTQTPRYLIKTRGQQVTLSCSPISGHRSVSWYQQTPGQGLQFLFEYFSETQRNKGNFPGRFSGRQFSNSRSEMNVSTLELGDSALYLCASSFSPQETQYFGPGTRLLVL.

V is TRBV5-8 and J is TRBJ2-3, with 9 bases fitting TRBD1. Trimming cost V 0 bases and J 6 bases; bases outside gene matches: 11. Germline V gene sequence: CDR1 SGHTS, CDR2 YDEGEE. The CDR3 is 17 residues long. As DNA, the CDR3 is TGTGCCAGCAGCTTGGGGCCCCGGGACAGGGAGTCTGATACGCAGTATTTT. It translates to CASSLGPRDRESDTQYF.

The rearrangement uses TRBV19 and TRBJ2-3; 8 bases line up with TRBD2. This CDR3 comprises 16 residues. V lost 5 bases, J lost 0 bases, and 7 bases stayed unmatched. Germline-derived CDR1 and CDR2 are LNHDA and SQIVND (reference sequence). The CDR3 sequence is CASSFHGGASTDTQYF. CDR3 bases: TGTGCCAGTAGTTTCCACGGGGGGGCTAGCACAGATACGCAGTATTTT.